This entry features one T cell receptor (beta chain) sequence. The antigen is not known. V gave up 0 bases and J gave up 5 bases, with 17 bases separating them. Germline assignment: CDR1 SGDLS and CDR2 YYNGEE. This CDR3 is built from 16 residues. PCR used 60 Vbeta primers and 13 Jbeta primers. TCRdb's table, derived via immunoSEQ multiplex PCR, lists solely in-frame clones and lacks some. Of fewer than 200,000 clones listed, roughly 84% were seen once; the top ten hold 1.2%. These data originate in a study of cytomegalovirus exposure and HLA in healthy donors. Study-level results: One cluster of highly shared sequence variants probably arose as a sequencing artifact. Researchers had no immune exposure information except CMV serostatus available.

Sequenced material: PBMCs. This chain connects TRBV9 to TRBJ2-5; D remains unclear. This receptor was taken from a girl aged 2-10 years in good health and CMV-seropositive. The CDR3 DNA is TGTGCCAGCAGCGTAGAGGCTAGGCGAAGCTGGGAGACCCAGTACTTC. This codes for CASSVEARRSWETQYF.